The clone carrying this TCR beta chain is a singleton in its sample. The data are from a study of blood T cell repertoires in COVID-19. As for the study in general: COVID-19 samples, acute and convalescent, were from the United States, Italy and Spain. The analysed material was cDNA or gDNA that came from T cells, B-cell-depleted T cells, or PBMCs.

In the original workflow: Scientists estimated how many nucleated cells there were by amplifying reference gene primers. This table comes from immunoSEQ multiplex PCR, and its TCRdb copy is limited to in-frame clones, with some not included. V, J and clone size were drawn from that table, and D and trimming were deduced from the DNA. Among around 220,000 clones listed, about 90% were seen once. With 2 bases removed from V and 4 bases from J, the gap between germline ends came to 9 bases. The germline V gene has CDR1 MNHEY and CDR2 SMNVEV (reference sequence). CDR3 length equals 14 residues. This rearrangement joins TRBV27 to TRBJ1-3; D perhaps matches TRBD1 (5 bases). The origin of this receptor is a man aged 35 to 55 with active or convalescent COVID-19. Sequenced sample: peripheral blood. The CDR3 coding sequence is TGTGCCAGCAGTTTACAGGGTGAAGGAAACACCATATATTTT. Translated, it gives CASSLQGEGNTIYF.